This T cell receptor (beta chain) was captured by sequencing in a study of T cells in Graves' hyperthyroidism and ophthalmopathy. Study findings and constraints: Most thyroid-expanded clonotypes above 0.001 were also found in blood.

Unmatched junction bases numbered 7, after V lost 5 bases and J lost 8 bases. The CDR3 runs to 14 residues. A patient was excluded if there was uncontrolled infection, other autoimmune disease, pregnancy or lactation. Source material for PBMCs was 10 ml fresh peripheral blood. About this clonotype itself: Antigen specificity is unknown.

Researchers amplified the TCR beta CDR3 regions from RNA transcripts. Primed by the HTBI set, a first-round RT-PCR was run on the TCR CDR3. TCRdb ran MiXCR on the multiplex PCR reads and lists one entry per CDR3 protein. In the table there are about 480,000 distinct CDR3 sequences, around 15% of which are singletons. The chain has TRBV12-3 or TRBV12-4 and TRBJ2-1; the match to TRBD2 covers 9 bases. The TCR was taken from a woman aged 18-29 years with Graves' hyperthyroidism. Sequences were obtained from blood. CDR3: CASSGSGRWDEQFF. The CDR3, as DNA: TGTGCCAGCAGTGGTAGCGGGAGATGGGATGAGCAGTTCTTC.